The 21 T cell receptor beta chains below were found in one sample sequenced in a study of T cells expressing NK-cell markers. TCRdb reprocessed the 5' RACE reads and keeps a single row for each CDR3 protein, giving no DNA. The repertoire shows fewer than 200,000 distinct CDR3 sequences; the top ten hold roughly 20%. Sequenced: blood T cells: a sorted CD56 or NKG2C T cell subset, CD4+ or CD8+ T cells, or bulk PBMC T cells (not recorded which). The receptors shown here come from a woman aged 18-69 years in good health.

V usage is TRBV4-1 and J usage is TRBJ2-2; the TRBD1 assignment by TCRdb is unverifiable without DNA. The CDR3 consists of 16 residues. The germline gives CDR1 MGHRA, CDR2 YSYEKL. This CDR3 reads CASSQDWGAATGELFF.

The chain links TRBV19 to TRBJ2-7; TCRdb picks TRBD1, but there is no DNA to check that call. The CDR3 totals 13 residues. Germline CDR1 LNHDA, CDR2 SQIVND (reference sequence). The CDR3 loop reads CASMAQGFYEQYF.

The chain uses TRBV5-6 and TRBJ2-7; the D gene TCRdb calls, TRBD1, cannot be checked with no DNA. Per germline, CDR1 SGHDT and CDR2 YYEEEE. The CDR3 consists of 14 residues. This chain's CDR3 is CASSHGTGINEQYF.

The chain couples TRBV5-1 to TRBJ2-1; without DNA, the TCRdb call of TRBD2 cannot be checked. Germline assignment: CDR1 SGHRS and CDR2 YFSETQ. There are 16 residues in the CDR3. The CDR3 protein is CASSLGRTSGPRKEFF.

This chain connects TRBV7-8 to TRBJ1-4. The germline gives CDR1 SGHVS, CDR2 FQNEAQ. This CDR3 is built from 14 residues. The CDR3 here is CASSPTTTNEKLFF.

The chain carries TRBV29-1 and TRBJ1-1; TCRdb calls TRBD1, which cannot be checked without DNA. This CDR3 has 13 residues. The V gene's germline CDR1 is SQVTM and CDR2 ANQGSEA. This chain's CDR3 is CSVAGRLNTEAFF.

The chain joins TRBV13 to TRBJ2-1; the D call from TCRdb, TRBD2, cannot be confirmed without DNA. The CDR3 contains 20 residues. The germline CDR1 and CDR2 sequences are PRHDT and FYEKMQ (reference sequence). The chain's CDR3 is CASSLPSGTSGGSFYNEQFF.

CDR3 protein: CASRSLGSYTNTEAFF. The rearrangement uses TRBV6-1 and TRBJ1-1. The CDR3 runs to 16 residues. Germline-derived CDR1 and CDR2 are MNHNS and SASEGT.

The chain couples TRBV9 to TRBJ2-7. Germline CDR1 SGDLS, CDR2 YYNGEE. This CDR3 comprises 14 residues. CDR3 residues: CASSVAAGVGEQYF.

CDR3 region: CASSPGHSRLYNEQFF. The V and J genes are TRBV5-1 and TRBJ2-1; TCRdb's assignment of TRBD1 cannot be checked, as there is no DNA. This CDR3 comprises 16 residues. CDR1 is SGHRS and CDR2 is YFSETQ in the germline V gene.

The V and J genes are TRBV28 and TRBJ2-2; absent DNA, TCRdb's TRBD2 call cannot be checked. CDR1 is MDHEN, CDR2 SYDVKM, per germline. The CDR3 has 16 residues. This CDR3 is CASHSPGGPNTGELFF. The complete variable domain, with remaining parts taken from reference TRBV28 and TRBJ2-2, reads DVKVTQSSRYLVKRTGEKVFLECVQDMDHENMFWYRQDPGLGLRLIYFSYDVKMKEKGDIPEGYSVSREKKERFSLILESASTNQTSMYLCASHSPGGPNTGELFFGEGSRLTVL.

The CDR3 sequence is CASSFDPNYGYTF. The chain joins TRBV27 to TRBJ1-2. This CDR3 region has 13 residues. Germline values: CDR1 MNHEY, CDR2 SMNVEV (reference sequence).

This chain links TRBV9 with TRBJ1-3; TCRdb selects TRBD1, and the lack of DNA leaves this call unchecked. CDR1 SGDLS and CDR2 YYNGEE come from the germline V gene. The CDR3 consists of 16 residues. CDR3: CASSVTGWGSGNTIYF.

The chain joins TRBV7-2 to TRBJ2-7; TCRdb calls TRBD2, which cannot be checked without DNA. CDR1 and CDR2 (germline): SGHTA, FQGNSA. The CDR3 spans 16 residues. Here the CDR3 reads CASSPLAGTSSYEQYF.

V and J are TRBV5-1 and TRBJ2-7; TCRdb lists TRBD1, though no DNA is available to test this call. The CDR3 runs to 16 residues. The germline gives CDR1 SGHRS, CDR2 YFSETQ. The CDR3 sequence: CASSWVSGKLGGEQYF.

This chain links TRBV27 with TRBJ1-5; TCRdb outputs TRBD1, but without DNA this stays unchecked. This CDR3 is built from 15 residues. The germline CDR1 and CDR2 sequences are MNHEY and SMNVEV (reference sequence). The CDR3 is CASRRGDRANQPQHF.

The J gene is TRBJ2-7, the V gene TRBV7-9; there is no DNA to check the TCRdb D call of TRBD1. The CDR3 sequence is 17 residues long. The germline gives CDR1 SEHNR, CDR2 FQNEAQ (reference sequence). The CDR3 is CASSLSSQPAGSYEQYF.

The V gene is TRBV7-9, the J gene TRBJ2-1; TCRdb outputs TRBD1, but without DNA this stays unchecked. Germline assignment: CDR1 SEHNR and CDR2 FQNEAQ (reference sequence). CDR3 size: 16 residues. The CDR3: CASSLGAGRVVNEQFF.

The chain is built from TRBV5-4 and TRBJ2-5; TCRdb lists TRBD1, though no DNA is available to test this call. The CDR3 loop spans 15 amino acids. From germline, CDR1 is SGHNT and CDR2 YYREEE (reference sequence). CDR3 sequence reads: CASSSPGATGETQYF.

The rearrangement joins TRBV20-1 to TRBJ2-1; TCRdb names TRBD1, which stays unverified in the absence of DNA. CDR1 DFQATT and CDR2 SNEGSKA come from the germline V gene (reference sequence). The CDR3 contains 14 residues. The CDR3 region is CSATGGRGYNEQFF.

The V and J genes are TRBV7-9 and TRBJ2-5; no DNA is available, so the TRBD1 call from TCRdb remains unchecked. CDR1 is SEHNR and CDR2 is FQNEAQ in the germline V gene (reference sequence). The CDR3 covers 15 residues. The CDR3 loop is CASSLGVAGMETQYF.